The 32 T cell receptor beta chains presented below share a single source sample, sequenced in a study of blood T cell repertoires in COVID-19. Here immunoSEQ multiplex PCR was the method, and the copy in TCRdb shows in-frame clones only, minus some. The repertoire holds some 350,000 clones, with around 87% as singletons. The material sequenced was PBMCs or T cells enriched from blood (not recorded which). The receptors were gathered from a man aged 18-30 years who had recovered from COVID-19.

The chain employs TRBV13 and TRBJ2-7; 15 bases align to TRBD2. The CDR3 contains 17 residues. CDR1 PRHDT and CDR2 FYEKMQ come from the germline V gene (reference sequence). Trimming cost V 4 bases and J 2 bases; bases outside gene matches: 6. As DNA, the CDR3 is TGTGCCAGCAGCTCCGGACTAGCGGGAGGGCCCGCCTACGAGCAGTACTTC. Translating gives CASSSGLAGGPAYEQYF. Drawing the rest from reference TRBV13 and TRBJ2-7, the complete variable domain is AAGVIQSPRHLIKEKRETATLKCYPIPRHDTVYWYQQGPGQDPQFLISFYEKMQSDKGSIPDRFSAQQFSDYHSELNMSSLELGDSALYFCASSSGLAGGPAYEQYFGPGTRLTVT.

The chain carries TRBV7-9 and TRBJ2-1, with D possibly TRBD2 on 5 matching bases. V was clipped by 4 bases and J by 7 bases, with 17 bases between them. The CDR3 length is 15 residues. Germline values: CDR1 SEHNR, CDR2 FQNEAQ (reference sequence). The CDR3 DNA reads as TGTGCCAGCAGCTATTACGGACTGGGGATGAATGAGCAGTTCTTC. Translation: CASSYYGLGMNEQFF. Based on the CDR3 plus reference TRBV7-9 and TRBJ2-1, the full variable domain is DTGVSQNPRHKITKRGQNVTFRCDPISEHNRLYWYRQTLGQGPEFLTYFQNEAQLEKSRLLSDRFSAERPKGSFSTLEIQRTEQGDSAMYLCASSYYGLGMNEQFFGPGTRLTVL.

CDR3 protein: CASSCRDSTYEQYF. The CDR3 DNA follows: TGTGCCAGCAGCTGCAGGGACAGCACCTACGAGCAGTACTTC. The chain joins TRBV11-1 to TRBJ2-7, with 7 bases that match TRBD1. The length of the CDR3 is 14 residues. Germline lookup yields CDR1 SGHAT and CDR2 FQDESV (reference sequence). V lost 4 bases and J lost 2; bases outside the gene matches: 5.

The chain carries TRBV3-1 (or the pseudogene TRBV3-2) and TRBJ1-3; D not resolved. Trimming removed 1 base at V and 0 bases at J, with 10 bases between. The germline CDR1 and CDR2 sequences are LGHDT and YNNKEL (reference sequence). The CDR3 length is 16 residues. This CDR3 is CASSQVLGSSGNTIYF. DNA of the CDR3: TGTGCCAGCAGCCAAGTTCTAGGATCCTCTGGAAACACCATATATTTT.

This sequence joins TRBV2 and TRBJ1-2, with D possibly being TRBD1 (5 bases). The germline gives CDR1 SNHLY, CDR2 FYNNEI. Trimming took 3 bases from V and 1 from J, leaving 18 bases between them. This CDR3 region has 17 residues. In DNA, the CDR3 is TGTGCCAGCAGTGAGTTCGGCAGGGTCGACCATAACTATGGCTACACCTTC. This encodes CASSEFGRVDHNYGYTF.

The CDR3 nucleotides read TGCGCCAGCAGTGAATCTATGAACACTGAAGCTTTCTTT. This translates into CASSESMNTEAFF. The chain is built from TRBV10-2 and TRBJ1-1; no clear D. The CDR3 contains 13 residues. The V end was cut by 3 bases, the J end by 0 bases, with 5 bases between. The germline V gene encodes CDR1 WSHSY and CDR2 SAAADI.

The rearrangement uses TRBV4-1 and TRBJ1-3; the D is unclear. V was pared by 0 bases and J by 2 bases, with 11 bases between. Per germline, CDR1 MGHRA and CDR2 YSYEKL. The CDR3 has 16 residues. Written as DNA, the CDR3 is TGCGCCAGCAGCCAAGAGAGGTTCCCAGCTGGAAACACCATATATTTT. This codes for CASSQERFPAGNTIYF.

This rearrangement joins TRBV9 to TRBJ2-1; 13 bases are shared with TRBD2. Germline V lookup: CDR1 SGDLS, CDR2 YYNGEE. This CDR3 spans 17 amino acids. J was trimmed by 5 bases and V by 4 bases; bases with no gene match: 9. The CDR3, as DNA: TGTGCCAGCAGCCCAAGAACCGGACTAGCGGGAGACAATGAGCAGTTCTTC. This encodes CASSPRTGLAGDNEQFF.

Notes on this clone: Other DNA sequences in this specimen translate into the identical CDR3. The CDR3 spells CASSIGTGTYEQYF. The DNA of the CDR3 is TGTGCCAGTAGTATTGGGACAGGGACCTACGAGCAGTACTTC. This chain links TRBV19 with TRBJ2-7, with 9 bases matching TRBD1. With V trimmed by 3 bases and J by 2 bases, 2 bases remained unmatched. Germline CDR1 LNHDA, CDR2 SQIVND (reference sequence). The CDR3 consists of 14 residues.

V gene TRBV12-5 combines with J gene TRBJ1-5; no clear D. Germline CDR1 and CDR2: LGHNT and FRNRAP. V lost 0 bases and J 0 bases, leaving 15 bases between the germline ends. This CDR3 is built from 18 residues. The CDR3 reads CASGLVGRATYSNQPQHF. In DNA form, the CDR3 reads TGTGCTAGTGGTTTGGTAGGGCGGGCAACCTATAGCAATCAGCCCCAGCATTTT.

The chain links TRBV2 to TRBJ2-7; TRBD2 matches 10 bases. This CDR3 comprises 17 residues. V lost 2 bases, J lost 2 bases, and 9 bases stayed unmatched. CDR1 SNHLY and CDR2 FYNNEI come from the germline V gene. The DNA for the CDR3 is TGTGCCAGCAGTGAATACGGAGCGGGAGGGACCCCCTACGAGCAGTACTTC. Its translation: CASSEYGAGGTPYEQYF.

The chain is built from TRBV6-5 and TRBJ1-3, with 7 nucleotides matching TRBD1. The germline V gene has CDR1 MNHEY and CDR2 SVGAGI. The CDR3 has 14 residues. V gave up 5 bases and J gave up 4 bases; unmatched junction bases: 5. CDR3 nucleotides: TGTGCCAGCAGTCAACAGGGGTCCGGAAACACCATATATTTT. As protein: CASSQQGSGNTIYF.

This chain connects TRBV5-5 to TRBJ1-5; D is uncertain. The CDR3 has 14 residues. Germline loops: CDR1 SGHKS, CDR2 YYEKEE (reference sequence). V gave up 2 bases and J gave up 0 bases, with 6 bases separating them. CDR3 coding DNA: TGTGCCAGCAGCTTTTTCGGTAGCAATCAGCCCCAGCATTTT. It translates to CASSFFGSNQPQHF.

CDR3 residues: CASGTWTANTEAFF. CDR3 coding DNA: TGTGCTAGTGGTACCTGGACAGCGAACACTGAAGCTTTCTTT. The J gene is TRBJ1-1, the V gene TRBV12-5, with a possible D match to TRBD1 (6 bases). Germline V lookup: CDR1 LGHNT, CDR2 FRNRAP. This CDR3 comprises 14 residues. V lost 5 bases and J 1 base, leaving 11 bases between the germline ends.

This chain uses TRBV6-4 with TRBJ2-2; 13 bases are a match to TRBD2. V lost 5 bases and J lost 4; bases outside the gene matches: 13. Germline CDR1 reads MRHNA; CDR2 reads SNTAGT. The CDR3 is made up of 19 amino acids. CDR3 residues: CASSRARTSGSLITGELFF. CDR3 nucleotides: TGTGCCAGCAGTAGGGCCCGGACTAGCGGGAGTTTAATCACCGGGGAGCTGTTTTTT.

This clone was seen only a few times. The chain joins TRBV3-1 (or the pseudogene TRBV3-2) to TRBJ1-5, with D possibly matching TRBD1 (5 bases). This CDR3 region has 16 residues. Germline V gene data show CDR1 as LGHDT and CDR2 as YNNKEL (reference sequence). Trimming took 1 base from V and 7 from J, leaving 17 bases between them. The CDR3 here is CASSQGGGGLYQPQHF. CDR3 sequence (DNA): TGTGCCAGCAGCCAAGGGGGCGGCGGCTTGTACCAGCCCCAGCATTTT.

The chain joins TRBV5-1 to TRBJ1-6, with D unresolved. V was shortened by 0 bases and J by 3 bases, with 10 bases between the two germline ends. The CDR3 loop spans 16 amino acids. The germline gives CDR1 SGHRS, CDR2 YFSETQ. CDR3 region: CASSLGRVDYNSPLHF. CDR3 DNA sequence: TGCGCCAGCAGCTTGGGTCGGGTCGACTATAATTCACCCCTCCACTTT.

A single count supports this clone. The chain links TRBV5-5 to TRBJ1-5; D is uncertain. CDR1 and CDR2 from the germline V gene are SGHKS and YYEKEE (reference sequence). Deletions cut 1 base from V and 6 bases from J, with 14 bases between. The CDR3 consists of 15 residues. This CDR3 reads CASSLLYRDPQPQHF. The CDR3 region has the DNA TGTGCCAGCAGCTTGTTATACAGAGACCCTCAGCCCCAGCATTTT.

This clone occurred once. The chain uses TRBV19 and TRBJ1-2, with TRBD1 identical over 9 bases. Germline loops: CDR1 LNHDA, CDR2 SQIVND (reference sequence). V lost 6 bases, J lost 7 bases, and 9 bases stayed unmatched. CDR3 length: 14 amino acids. The CDR3 DNA follows: TGTGCCAGTAGAACCGGGACAGGGCTTGGTGGCTACACCTTC. Translating it yields CASRTGTGLGGYTF.

The chain is built from TRBV28 and TRBJ1-5; D is unclear. Trimming took 3 bases from V and 8 from J, leaving 11 bases between them. Germline V gene data show CDR1 as MDHEN and CDR2 as SYDVKM. This CDR3 has 13 residues. CDR3 sequence (DNA): TGTGCCAGCAGTTTCGGTCCAGGCGAGCCCCAGCATTTT. Its protein is CASSFGPGEPQHF.

V is TRBV5-1 and J is TRBJ1-1; D is unresolved. The CDR3 has 9 residues. The V end lost 10 bases, the J end lost 8 bases, and 9 bases lay between the germline ends. The V gene's germline CDR1 is SGHRS and CDR2 YFSETQ. The CDR3 DNA sequence: TGCGCCTGGAGCGGGGAAGCTTTCTTT. It encodes CAWSGEAFF.

This chain uses TRBV25-1 with TRBJ2-5; 9 bases are shared with TRBD2. The CDR3 is 17 residues long. The V gene's germline CDR1 is MGHDK and CDR2 SYGVNS. The V segment lost 2 bases and the J segment 5 bases; nucleotides outside the gene matches: 12. The CDR3 DNA reads as TGTGCCAGCAGTGAAGGAGGTAGCGGGGGCCAATGGGAGACCCAGTACTTC. This translates into CASSEGGSGGQWETQYF.

The J gene is TRBJ2-1, the V gene TRBV9; no firm D call. The ends were cut back, 3 bases at V and 6 bases at J, with 19 bases in the middle. The CDR3 loop spans 16 amino acids. CDR1 and CDR2 (germline): SGDLS, YYNGEE. CDR3 nucleotides: TGTGCCAGCAGCGCCGCTTCGGCTAGGTGGGTCAATGAGCAGTTCTTC. This translates into CASSAASARWVNEQFF. The full variable domain, with the rest looked up from reference TRBV9 and TRBJ2-1, is DSGVTQTPKHLITATGQRVTLRCSPRSGDLSVYWYQQSLDQGLQFLIQYYNGEERAKGNILERFSAQQFPDLHSELNLSSLELGDSALYFCASSAASARWVNEQFFGPGTRLTVL.

This clone has a single count. The V gene is TRBV23-1, the J gene TRBJ1-1, with TRBD1 identical over 12 bases. TRBV23-1 is known as an ORF, though its function is uncertain. V shed 2 bases and J 2 bases; nucleotides not matched to a gene: 18. The CDR3 length is 21 residues. The CDR3 region is CASSQNRDRGLSSHNNTEAFF. In DNA, the CDR3 is TGCGCCAGCAGTCAAAATAGGGACAGGGGGCTTTCATCCCATAACAACACTGAAGCTTTCTTT.

The J gene is TRBJ1-2, the V gene TRBV28, with 10 bases identical to TRBD1. J was trimmed by 3 bases and V by 8 bases; bases with no gene match: 9. This CDR3 is 15 amino acids long. CDR1 and CDR2 (germline): MDHEN, SYDVKM. CDR3 loop: CASRPQGQGYYGYTF. The CDR3 DNA reads as TGTGCCAGCCGGCCTCAGGGACAGGGGTACTATGGCTACACCTTC.

Written as DNA, the CDR3 is TGTGCCAGCAGCGTAGATGGTGGAGGGTCGGTGTACACTGAAGCTTTCTTT. Residues: CASSVDGGGSVYTEAFF. The chain employs TRBV9 and TRBJ1-1; no clear D. V was cut by 0 bases and J by 3 bases, with 18 bases left in between. The V gene's germline CDR1 is SGDLS and CDR2 YYNGEE. This CDR3 region has 17 residues.

The chain has TRBV5-8 and TRBJ1-5; D gene unclear. Germline assignment: CDR1 SGHTS and CDR2 YDEGEE. CDR3 length: 14 residues. Trimming shortened V by 1 base and J by 2 bases, and 7 bases separated the two germline ends. CDR3 DNA: TGTGCCAGCAGCTTGCTTATTGGCAATCAGCCCCAGCATTTT. Translated: CASSLLIGNQPQHF.

This clone appeared a single time. DNA for the CDR3: TGTGCCAGCAGCACCAGGCTAGCGGGAGGGACAGATACGCAGTATTTT. It codes for CASSTRLAGGTDTQYF. This rearrangement joins TRBV21-1 to TRBJ2-3; TRBD2, the D gene given by the table, was not confirmed from the DNA. TRBV21-1 has pseudogene status. The CDR3 is made up of 16 amino acids.

DNA for the CDR3: TGTGCCAGCAGCCCGGCTAGCGGGAGCTCCTACAATGAGCAGTTCTTC. Its translation: CASSPASGSSYNEQFF. The V call is TRBV5-6, the J call TRBJ2-1, with 10 bases that match TRBD2. This CDR3 has 16 amino acids. The V gene end was trimmed by 4 bases and the J gene end by 0 bases; junction bases not matched to a gene: 4. Germline loops: CDR1 SGHDT, CDR2 YYEEEE.

The V gene is TRBV5-1, the J gene TRBJ2-1, with D maybe TRBD2 (5 bases). This CDR3 comprises 13 residues. V was shortened by 7 bases and J by 12 bases, with 20 bases between the two germline ends. Germline V gene sequence: CDR1 SGHRS, CDR2 YFSETQ. DNA for the CDR3: TGCGCCAGCGGTACCCAGGACTCCTCCTCGCAGTTCTTC. Its translation is CASGTQDSSSQFF.

On this clone: The junction does not match germline at one end; this may be a read error. The chain uses TRBV7-2 and TRBJ1-1, with D maybe TRBD1 (6 bases). This CDR3 comprises 13 residues. CDR1 is SGHTA, CDR2 FQGNSA, per germline. CDR3: CASSADRNAEAFF. DNA for the CDR3: TGTGCCAGCAGCGCTGACAGGAACGCTGAAGCTTTCTTT.

The rearrangement links TRBV9 to TRBJ2-1; no firm D call. V was shortened by 3 bases and J by 0 bases, with 10 bases between the two germline ends. Germline CDR1 SGDLS, CDR2 YYNGEE. The CDR3 totals 15 residues. DNA of the CDR3: TGTGCCAGCAGCGGTGGTCCTAGCTCCTACAATGAGCAGTTCTTC. Its translation: CASSGGPSSYNEQFF.